A selection of T cell receptor beta chains follows, all from one sample in a study of shared clonotypes between healthy human individuals. TCRdb keeps only in-frame clones here, not all; method: immunoSEQ multiplex PCR. The table shows hundreds of thousands of clones, with roughly 80% occurring only once. Specimen: PBMCs. Source of these receptors: a woman aged 35 to 49 in good health. Some clones in this sample may be carry-over from other donors' samples. The CDR3 runs from the conserved cysteine through the conserved F or W. The order of the fields is J gene, V gene, CDR3 protein.

j_call: TRBJ2-5
v_call: TRBV6-5
cdr3_aa: CASSYSSGAGWETQYF

j_call: TRBJ2-7
v_call: TRBV7-9
cdr3_aa: CASSLLAGTGEYEQYF

j_call: TRBJ2-1
v_call: TRBV28
cdr3_aa: CASSSSGLADYNEQFF

j_call: TRBJ2-7
v_call: TRBV18
cdr3_aa: CASSREGALYEQYF

j_call: TRBJ2-3
v_call: TRBV28
cdr3_aa: CAIQLGGSVTDTQYF

j_call: TRBJ2-3
v_call: TRBV6-6
cdr3_aa: CASSSRTASTDTQYF

j_call: TRBJ2-3
v_call: TRBV15
cdr3_aa: CATSRDQGLGFTDTQYF

j_call: TRBJ2-6
v_call: TRBV5-4
cdr3_aa: CASSRPGSGANVLTF

j_call: TRBJ1-5
v_call: TRBV6-4
cdr3_aa: CASSGGAEYSNQPQHF

j_call: TRBJ1-1
v_call: TRBV11-1
cdr3_aa: CASSFVRQGIMNTEAFF

j_call: TRBJ2-2
v_call: TRBV9
cdr3_aa: CASSVGLAGGPGELFF

j_call: TRBJ2-1
v_call: TRBV5-1
cdr3_aa: CASSWGGGGGMYNEQFF

j_call: TRBJ1-1
v_call: TRBV19
cdr3_aa: CASSIGRGRLRITEAFF

j_call: TRBJ2-3
v_call: TRBV6-1
cdr3_aa: CASSGVGLADTDTQYF

j_call: TRBJ2-7
v_call: TRBV13
cdr3_aa: CASSWTSGSYEQYF

j_call: TRBJ1-1
v_call: TRBV4-2
cdr3_aa: CASSQDRGQTEAFF